Listed below are T cell receptor beta chains from one sample, sequenced in a study of neurological immune-mediated disorders. Using its own MiXCR run on the 5' RACE reads, TCRdb lists one record per CDR3 protein. Of roughly 60,000 distinct CDR3 sequences listed, about 4% are singletons. Sequenced sample: PBMCs. The receptors stem from a woman between 50 and 59 years old with multiple sclerosis. Both conserved end residues are part of each CDR3.

v_call,j_call,cdr3_aa
TRBV11-2,TRBJ1-1,CASSLVLPMSTDRGAEAFF
TRBV10-3,TRBJ1-6,CAISESSLGPDSPLNF
TRBV29-1,TRBJ1-4,CSVEAGAGTNEKLFF
TRBV7-9,TRBJ1-2,CASSFFPQAGGYTF
TRBV12-3/TRBV12-4,TRBJ1-5,CASRKGPSNQPQNF
TRBV24-1,TRBJ2-5,CATSERDSPGRETQYF
TRBV11-2,TRBJ2-5,CASSLVRETQYF
TRBV3-1,TRBJ2-1,CASSPPGPEQFF
TRBV7-2,TRBJ2-7,CASSLSVRGSYEQYF
TRBV7-9,TRBJ2-2,CASSSGQGIGGELFF
TRBV11-2,TRBJ2-2,CASSLGGWGGELFF
TRBV6-2/TRBV6-3,TRBJ1-1,CASSYGGPEAFF
TRBV7-8,TRBJ1-2,CASRRQGNYGYTF
TRBV5-5,TRBJ1-4,CASSRQAEREKLFF
TRBV20-1,TRBJ2-3,CSARVSDTQYF
TRBV28,TRBJ2-7,CASSLSRGYEQYF
TRBV20-1,TRBJ2-1,CSASLAGSYNEQFF
TRBV5-1,TRBJ1-1,CASSLGGGYTEAFF
TRBV3-1,TRBJ2-7,CASSPNRASGGEQYF
TRBV24-1,TRBJ2-1,CATSDRPSRGYNEQFF
TRBV12-3/TRBV12-4,TRBJ2-1,CASRPSGPYFNEQFF
TRBV9,TRBJ2-1,CASSVEGSPYNEQFF
TRBV6-6,TRBJ2-7,CASSYGQGEEAYEQYF
TRBV5-1,TRBJ2-5,CASSPSGRATQETQYF
TRBV3-1,TRBJ2-7,CASSQEHQREILEQYF
TRBV7-9,TRBJ2-7,CASSLVGGSRYEQYF
TRBV7-9,TRBJ2-5,CASSLVVARGETQYF
TRBV20-1,TRBJ1-5,CSARVGQGGWSNQPQHF
TRBV5-6,TRBJ2-1,CASSQGTRDEQFF
TRBV11-3,TRBJ1-2,CASSLGPGDYTF
TRBV18,TRBJ2-1,CASSIGTSGFRNEQFF
TRBV29-1,TRBJ1-3,CSVGGLSGNTIYF
TRBV20-1,TRBJ2-1,CSVPLGGSLENEQFF
TRBV7-9,TRBJ2-3,CASSSDRGTDTQYF
TRBV7-2,TRBJ1-2,CASSPGSTANYGYTF
TRBV27,TRBJ1-5,CASSSATGLNQPQHF
TRBV20-1,TRBJ2-7,CSAIESGSRYEQYF
TRBV7-9,TRBJ1-2,CASSKMDRGLGYTF
TRBV24-1,TRBJ2-5,CATSGTAETQYF
TRBV3-1,TRBJ2-7,CASSPRPGTTGYEQYF
TRBV5-1,TRBJ1-3,CASSLNPSSGNTIYF
TRBV6-4,TRBJ2-7,CASIPDLWGALSSYEQYF
TRBV6-2/TRBV6-3,TRBJ1-2,CASTHSYGRTENYGYTF